This is a list of T cell receptor beta chains from one sample in a study of T cell responses to AZD1222 COVID-19 vaccine. TCRdb's copy holds only in-frame clones and misses some; the assay was immunoSEQ multiplex PCR. The data contain around 58,000 clones, around 89% of them singletons. Sequenced material: peripheral blood, taken 28 days after the second AZD1222 dose. All receptors derive from an adult who received the AZD1222 COVID-19 vaccine. Both conserved end residues are part of each CDR3. The order of the fields is J gene, clone size, V gene, D gene, CDR3 protein, CDR3 DNA. The D gene is left open where the match is weak. The size entry is marked missing in some rows and otherwise reads once, few, many or a size class.

TRBJ2-6	-	TRBV19	-	CASSIGGANVLTF	TGTGCCAGTAGTATAGGCGGGGCCAACGTCCTGACTTTC
TRBJ2-2	few	TRBV18	-	CASSPTGQGGTGELFF	TGTGCCAGCTCACCAACCGGGCAGGGAGGCACCGGGGAGCTGTTTTTT
TRBJ2-1	-	TRBV7-9	TRBD2	CASRTSGRGNNEQFF	TGTGCCAGCAGGACTAGCGGGAGGGGCAACAATGAGCAGTTCTTC
TRBJ2-7	-	TRBV9	-	CASSRDGSLYEQYF	TGTGCCAGCAGCCGGGACGGTTCCTTGTACGAGCAGTACTTC
TRBJ1-1	-	TRBV5-1	TRBD1	CASSPTGDTEAFF	TGCGCCAGCAGCCCGACAGGGGACACTGAAGCTTTCTTT
TRBJ1-1	-	TRBV11-2	-	CASSRNSESTEAFF	TGTGCCAGCAGCCGGAATTCAGAGTCGACTGAAGCTTTCTTT
TRBJ2-7	few	TRBV11-2	TRBD2	CASSSRLAGDYEQYF	TGTGCCAGCAGCTCGAGACTAGCGGGAGACTACGAGCAGTACTTC
TRBJ2-1	-	TRBV11-2	-	CASSLEQYNEQFF	TGTGCCAGCAGCTTAGAACAGTACAATGAGCAGTTCTTC
TRBJ1-1	-	TRBV5-1	-	CASSLDGMDTEAFF	TGCGCCAGCAGCTTGGACGGTATGGACACTGAAGCTTTCTTT
TRBJ2-1	-	TRBV10-3	TRBD2	CAAGLGTSGSAQFF	TGTGCGGCAGGTTTGGGGACTAGCGGGAGCGCGCAGTTCTTC